These 22 T cell receptor beta chains originate from one sample sequenced in a study of shared clonotypes between healthy human individuals. Only in-frame clones appear in the TCRdb table, and some are missing; sequencing was by immunoSEQ multiplex PCR. The top ten clones hold about 0.22% of a sample with hundreds of thousands of clones, 90% to 97% of them seen once. CD8 cells classed as naive were CD45RO-negative and positively selected for CCR7, excluding terminally differentiated effector memory CD45RA+ cells. Sequencing was performed on naive CD8+ T cells sorted from blood. All receptors come from a young man in good health.

The chain carries TRBV7-9 and TRBJ1-4; 9 bases are a match to TRBD1. The CDR3 has 13 amino acids. The V gene's germline CDR1 is SEHNR and CDR2 FQNEAQ (reference sequence). Trimming cost V 10 bases and J 5 bases; bases outside gene matches: 5. The DNA for the CDR3 is TGTGCCACCCCGGGACAGGGCAATGAAAAACTGTTTTTT. The encoded protein is CATPGQGNEKLFF.

The rearrangement uses TRBV27 and TRBJ2-7; D perhaps matches TRBD2 (5 bases). The germline V gene has CDR1 MNHEY and CDR2 SMNVEV (reference sequence). There are 13 residues in the CDR3. With 4 bases removed from V and 6 bases from J, the gap between germline ends came to 13 bases. The CDR3 region has the DNA TGTGCCAGCAGTTCTATATCGGGATTCGAGCAGTACTTC. This gives the protein CASSSISGFEQYF.

The CDR3 here is CASSQDGGVNQPQHF. CDR3 bases: TGCGCCAGCAGCCAAGATGGAGGAGTCAATCAGCCCCAGCATTTT. The chain recombines TRBV4-3 with TRBJ1-5; D unresolved. The V end was cut by 0 bases, the J end by 3 bases, with 9 bases between. CDR1 is LGHNA and CDR2 is YSLEER in the germline V gene. This CDR3 has 15 amino acids.

The chain couples TRBV7-6 to TRBJ1-2, with D unresolved. Trimming pared 2 bases from V and 6 bases from J, leaving 10 bases between. The CDR3 has 13 residues. Germline CDR1 is SGHVS and CDR2 is FNYEAQ. The CDR3 nucleotides are TGTGCCAGCAGCTTATCGACCAGAGATGGCTACACCTTC. It encodes CASSLSTRDGYTF.

This clone occurred once. This chain joins TRBV9 and TRBJ2-5; weak D call: TRBD1 (5 bases). Germline CDR1 and CDR2: SGDLS and YYNGEE. V was cut by 2 bases and J by 2 bases, with 13 bases left in between. The CDR3 has 15 residues. In nucleotides, the CDR3 is TGTGCCAGCAGCGTCGCTGGACACTCACAAGAGACCCAGTACTTC. This encodes CASSVAGHSQETQYF.

The CDR3 loop reads CASSPRGFDQPQHF. The CDR3 DNA reads TGTGCCAGCAGTCCCAGGGGTTTTGATCAGCCCCAGCATTTT. V gene TRBV28 combines with J gene TRBJ1-5; D perhaps matches TRBD1 (6 bases). The germline V gene has CDR1 MDHEN and CDR2 SYDVKM. Trimming left V 5 bases short and J 5 bases short, with 13 bases between. The CDR3 spans 14 residues.

J is TRBJ2-7 and V is TRBV29-1, with D perhaps assigned TRBD1 or TRBD2 (6 bases each). The CDR3 sequence is 13 residues long. Per the germline V gene, CDR1 is SQVTM and CDR2 is ANQGSEA. Between the trimmed V and J ends, which lost 6 bases and 1 base, there was a span of 13 bases. CDR3 in amino acids: CSVGTGRSYEQYF. The CDR3 DNA follows: TGCAGCGTGGGAACAGGGAGGTCCTACGAGCAGTACTTC.

The genes are TRBV10-2 and TRBJ2-7; D call uncertain. Germline V gene lookup returns CDR1 WSHSY and CDR2 SAAADI. The CDR3 runs to 18 residues. V was cut by 2 bases and J by 3 bases, with 23 bases left in between. CDR3: CASSEDFGVTLKFYEQYF. In nucleotides, the CDR3 is TGCGCCAGCAGTGAGGATTTCGGCGTGACCCTCAAATTCTACGAGCAGTACTTC.

The V call is TRBV7-2, the J call TRBJ2-7, with 9 bases matching TRBD1. The CDR3 sequence is 16 residues long. Germline V gene data show CDR1 as SGHTA and CDR2 as FQGNSA. V shed 1 base, J shed 5 bases, and the junction held 9 bases outside the gene matches. CDR3 loop: CASSLGPGQGSDEQYF. The CDR3 DNA follows: TGTGCCAGCAGCTTAGGACCGGGACAGGGTTCTGACGAGCAGTACTTC.

This chain connects TRBV27 to TRBJ1-2; TRBD1 agrees at 7 bases. Germline V gene sequence: CDR1 MNHEY, CDR2 SMNVEV (reference sequence). Unmatched junction bases numbered 8, after V lost 4 bases and J lost 3 bases. The CDR3 loop spans 15 amino acids. The chain's CDR3 is CASSSSTTGYYGYTF. CDR3 DNA: TGTGCCAGCAGTTCCTCAACGACAGGGTACTATGGCTACACCTTC.

The chain links TRBV6-5 to TRBJ1-1; 8 nucleotides agree with TRBD1. Germline CDR1 reads MNHEY; CDR2 reads SVGAGI. The CDR3 loop spans 14 amino acids. With 4 bases clipped from V and 5 bases from J, the junction kept 6 bases outside the gene matches. The CDR3 sequence: CASSLDRAHTEAFF. The CDR3 nucleotides read TGTGCCAGCAGTTTGGACAGGGCGCATACTGAAGCTTTCTTT.

V is TRBV4-1 and J is TRBJ1-1; D remains ambiguous. V lost 8 bases to trimming and J lost 2 bases, with 12 bases between them. The CDR3 loop spans 13 amino acids. Germline V lookup: CDR1 MGHRA, CDR2 YSYEKL. CDR3 protein: CASGRGSNTEAFF. The CDR3 DNA follows: TGCGCCAGCGGTCGGGGTTCTAACACTGAAGCTTTCTTT.

This clone was found once. The V gene is TRBV28, the J gene TRBJ2-7; TRBD1 matches 7 bases. CDR1 is MDHEN and CDR2 is SYDVKM in the germline V gene. The V segment lost 5 bases and the J segment 0 bases; nucleotides outside the gene matches: 4. The CDR3 extends over 14 amino acids. The CDR3 coding sequence is TGTGCCAGCAGTGACAGGGCGATCTCCTACGAGCAGTACTTC. It translates to CASSDRAISYEQYF.

The V call is TRBV19, the J call TRBJ2-7; D gene ambiguous. CDR1 is LNHDA, CDR2 SQIVND, per germline (reference sequence). V shed 4 bases and J shed 0 bases, with 10 bases lying between them. This CDR3 spans 14 amino acids. In nucleotides, the CDR3 is TGTGCCAGTAGTACTACGACATTCTCCTACGAGCAGTACTTC. Residues: CASSTTTFSYEQYF. Full variable domain (remainder filled in from reference TRBV19 and TRBJ2-7): DGGITQSPKYLFRKEGQNVTLSCEQNLNHDAMYWYRQDPGQGLRLIYYSQIVNDFQKGDIAEGYSVSREKKESFPLTVTSAQKNPTAFYLCASSTTTFSYEQYFGPGTRLTVT.

The gene calls are TRBV10-3 and TRBJ1-1; 7 nucleotides agree with TRBD1. The germline V gene encodes CDR1 ENHRY and CDR2 SYGVKD. With 10 bases clipped from V and 2 bases from J, the junction kept 13 bases outside the gene matches. The CDR3 covers 15 residues. CDR3 coding DNA: TGTGCCACTAGTGAGATAGGGGGCTTAAACACTGAAGCTTTCTTT. Translating it yields CATSEIGGLNTEAFF.

This chain joins TRBV6-6 and TRBJ1-5, with D unclear. Germline lookup yields CDR1 MNHNY and CDR2 SVGAGI (reference sequence). This CDR3 contains 15 residues. V lost 2 bases to trimming and J lost 1 base, with 9 bases between them. DNA of the CDR3: TGTGCCAGCAGTTACGCCGATAGGAGCAATCAGCCCCAGCATTTT. This sequence encodes CASSYADRSNQPQHF.

This clone was seen just once. The V gene is TRBV4-3, the J gene TRBJ2-7; D is unresolved. Looked up from germline, CDR1 is LGHNA and CDR2 is YSLEER. The CDR3 sequence is 16 residues long. V was pared by 0 bases and J by 3 bases, with 15 bases between. The CDR3: CASSQDHYGTSYEQYF. The CDR3 nucleotides read TGCGCCAGCAGCCAAGATCATTACGGCACAAGCTACGAGCAGTACTTC.

The chain's CDR3 is CASSGVESPADTQYF. The CDR3, as DNA: TGTGCCAGCAGTGGGGTCGAGAGCCCGGCAGATACGCAGTATTTT. The V gene is TRBV2, the J gene TRBJ2-3; D gene uncertain. The germline gives CDR1 SNHLY, CDR2 FYNNEI. V was trimmed by 4 bases and J by 4 bases, leaving 15 bases between them. The CDR3 consists of 15 residues.

The J gene is TRBJ2-1, the V gene TRBV11-3; TRBD2 agrees at 14 bases. This CDR3 comprises 16 residues. The germline V gene encodes CDR1 SGHNT and CDR2 YENEEA. Trimming took 4 bases from V and 8 from J; bases not matched to a gene: 7. The CDR3 DNA reads as TGTGCCAGCAGCTCACCGGGACTAGCGGGAGATGATGAGCAGTTCTTC. Protein sequence: CASSSPGLAGDDEQFF.

The chain uses TRBV10-1 and TRBJ2-7; 9 positions match TRBD2. Germline trimming cut 8 bases from V and 5 bases from J; bases unmatched to any gene: 1. Looked up from germline, CDR1 is WNHNN and CDR2 is SYGVQD (reference sequence). The CDR3 spans 11 residues. The CDR3 DNA follows: TGCGCCAGCGGGACTAGCCACGAGCAGTACTTC. This sequence encodes CASGTSHEQYF.

V and J are TRBV11-2 and TRBJ2-1; TRBD2 matches 11 bases. Germline loops: CDR1 SGHAT, CDR2 FQNNGV. The CDR3 has 13 amino acids. J gave up 7 bases and V 6 bases, and 2 bases lay outside the gene matches. CDR3 sequence reads: CASRGLAANEQFF. The CDR3, as DNA: TGTGCCAGCAGGGGACTAGCGGCTAATGAGCAGTTCTTC.

V and J are TRBV11-2 and TRBJ1-2, with a tentative D call TRBD1 (6 bases). Germline V gives CDR1 SGHAT, CDR2 FQNNGV. V shed 5 bases and J shed 7 bases, with 17 bases lying between them. CDR3 size: 14 residues. Here the CDR3 reads CASSPVEQGAGYTF. For the CDR3, the DNA is TGTGCCAGCAGCCCCGTTGAACAGGGTGCTGGCTACACCTTC.